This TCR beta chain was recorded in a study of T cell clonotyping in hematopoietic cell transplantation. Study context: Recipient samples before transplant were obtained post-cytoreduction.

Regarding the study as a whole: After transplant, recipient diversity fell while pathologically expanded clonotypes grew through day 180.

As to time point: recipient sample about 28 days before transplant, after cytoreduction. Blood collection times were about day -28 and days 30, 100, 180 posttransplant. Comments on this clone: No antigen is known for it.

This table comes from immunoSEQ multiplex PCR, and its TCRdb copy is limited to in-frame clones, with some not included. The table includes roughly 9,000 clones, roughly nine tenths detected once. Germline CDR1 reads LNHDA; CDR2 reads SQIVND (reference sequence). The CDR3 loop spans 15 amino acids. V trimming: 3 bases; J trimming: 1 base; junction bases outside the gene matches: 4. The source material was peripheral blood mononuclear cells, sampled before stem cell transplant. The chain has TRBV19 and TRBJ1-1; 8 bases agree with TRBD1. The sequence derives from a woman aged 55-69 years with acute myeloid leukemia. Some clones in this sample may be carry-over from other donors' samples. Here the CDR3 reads CASSMTGVGNTEAFF. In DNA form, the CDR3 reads TGTGCCAGTAGTATGACAGGGGTGGGGAACACTGAAGCTTTCTTT.